These T cell receptor beta chains were read from a single sample in a study of vaccination effects on CD4 cells after COVID-19. These receptors' targets are unknown. The protocol was immunoSEQ multiplex PCR, while the TCRdb copy is restricted to in-frame clones and leaves out a portion. Here the sample spans some 31,000 clones, about three quarters being singletons. The specimen comprised CD4+ T cells from PBMCs cultured with HCoV-OC43 spike peptides, sampled before COVID-19 vaccination. All receptors derive from a human donor who received a COVID-19 vaccine. Each CDR3 is given with its conserved first and last residue. The order of the fields is V gene, D gene, J gene, clone size, CDR3 protein, CDR3 DNA. A D gene is named only where the DNA matches it firmly. For some rows the clone size is stated as once, few or many, or as a class when expanded; others skip it.

>TRBV27|TRBD1|TRBJ2-1|NA
CASSLNRGRGQFF
TGTGCCAGCAGTTTAAACAGGGGGCGCGGGCAGTTCTTC
>TRBV29-1|NA|TRBJ1-1|NA
CSVESPLNTEAFF
TGCAGCGTTGAGAGCCCCCTGAACACTGAAGCTTTCTTT
>TRBV6-4|TRBD2|TRBJ2-1|NA
CASSDEAGGEQFF
TGTGCCAGCAGTGACGAAGCGGGAGGGGAGCAGTTCTTC
>TRBV11-2|NA|TRBJ1-1|few
CAGALQGNTEAFF
TGTGCCGGGGCTCTCCAAGGGAACACTGAAGCTTTCTTT
>TRBV10-3|TRBD1|TRBJ1-2|NA
CAISGGQGQYGYTF
TGTGCCATCAGTGGGGGACAGGGACAATATGGCTACACCTTC
>TRBV5-6|TRBD2|TRBJ2-3|once
CASSSLTSGRTDTQYF
TGTGCCAGCAGCTCCCTGACTAGCGGGAGAACAGATACGCAGTATTTT
>TRBV6-2/TRBV6-3|NA|TRBJ2-3|NA
CASSPRRDTQYF
TGTGCCAGCAGCCCCAGGCGGGATACGCAGTATTTT
>TRBV11-2|NA|TRBJ1-1|NA
CASSLSRNTEAFF
TGTGCCAGCAGCTTATCCAGGAACACTGAAGCTTTCTTT
>TRBV9|NA|TRBJ2-3|NA
CASSGVSADTQYF
TGTGCCAGCAGCGGCGTTAGCGCAGATACGCAGTATTTT
>TRBV6-6|TRBD1|TRBJ2-7|few
CASGTGTGRYEQYF
TGTGCCAGCGGCACCGGGACAGGGCGTTACGAGCAGTACTTC